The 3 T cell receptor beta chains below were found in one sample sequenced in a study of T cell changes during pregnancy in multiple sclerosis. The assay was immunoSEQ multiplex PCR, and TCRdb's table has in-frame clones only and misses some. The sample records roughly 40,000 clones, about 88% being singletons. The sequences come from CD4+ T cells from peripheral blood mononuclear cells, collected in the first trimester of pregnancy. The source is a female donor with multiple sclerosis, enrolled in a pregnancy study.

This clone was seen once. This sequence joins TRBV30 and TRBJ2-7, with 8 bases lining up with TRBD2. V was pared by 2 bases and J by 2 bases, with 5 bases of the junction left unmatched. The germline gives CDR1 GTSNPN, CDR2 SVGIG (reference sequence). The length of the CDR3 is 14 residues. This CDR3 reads CAWSTSGGTYEQYF. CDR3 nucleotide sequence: TGTGCCTGGAGTACCAGCGGGGGAACCTACGAGCAGTACTTC.

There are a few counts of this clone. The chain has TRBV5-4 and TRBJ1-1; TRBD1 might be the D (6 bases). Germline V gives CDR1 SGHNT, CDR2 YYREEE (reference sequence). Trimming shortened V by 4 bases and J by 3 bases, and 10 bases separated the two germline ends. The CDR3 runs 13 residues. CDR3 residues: CASSPRQDTEAFF. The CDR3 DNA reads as TGTGCCAGCAGCCCACGACAGGACACTGAAGCTTTCTTT.

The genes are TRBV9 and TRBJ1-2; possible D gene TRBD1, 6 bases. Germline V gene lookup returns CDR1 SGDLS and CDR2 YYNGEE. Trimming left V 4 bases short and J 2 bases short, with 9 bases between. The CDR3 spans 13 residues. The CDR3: CASSFRGNYGYTF. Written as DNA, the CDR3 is TGTGCCAGCAGCTTCAGGGGAAACTATGGCTACACCTTC.